The following is a TCR beta chain sequence with its context. Its antigen is not yet known. Within one base of it there is no much larger clone, and no base qualities were kept. The CDR1 and CDR2 encoded by the germline V gene (reference sequence) are LNHDA and SQIVND. The CDR3 numbers 15 residues from cysteine through phenylalanine. Only the CDR3 region is kept as DNA, spanning 45 bases read in frame from base 1. Trimming takes 5 bases off V and 4 bases off J; junction bases not matched to a gene: 7. TCRbeta CDR3 regions were amplified from genomic DNA using the immunoSEQ Assay, a bias-controlled multiplex PCR. In the source study's methods: Nucleated cell counts per sample were estimated from amplification of reference gene primers within the assay. To quantify the absolute abundance of each unique TCRbeta CDR3 rearrangement, sequence reads were collapsed and filtered. For each sample, productive Simpson clonality was calculated as the square root of Simpson's diversity index across productive rearrangements. TCRdb carries this immuneACCESS record with in-frame sequences only. Its versions omit some clonotypes, under half of them owing to an unresolved V gene in the studies checked, with the rest unexplained. From that table come the V and J calls and clone size; the DNA was used to work out D and trimming. Recorded for this sample are around 220,000 clones; almost 90% of them occurred a single time. The ten most abundant clones make up around 15% of the sample.

The sample is drawn from a study of blood T cell repertoires in COVID-19 (dated by TCRdb to 2020 to 2021). In the study overall: The collaborator samples originated in the United States, Italy and Spain and spanned the acute and convalescent phases of COVID-19. A de-identified subject ID, COVID-19 status, age in years and sex were almost always included in the sample metadata. The prospective study material was composed of cDNA or gDNA derived from T cells, B-cell-depleted T cells, or PBMCs. Samples were obtained from the ongoing ImmuneRACE study (first 160 participants) and from approximately 1,200 subjects provided by 6 global collaborators. Where HLA class I and class II types were available, the types were taken from metadata supplied by the sample provider, not from assay-based typing. The repertoires were made available in a free public database intended to serve as a resource for research on the immune response to SARS-CoV-2. The dataset comprised deeply sampled blood TCRbeta repertoires from subjects exposed to, actively infected with, or recovered from COVID-19. Study-wide conclusions, independent of this receptor: How much clinical and demographic metadata was included differed by source and by participant, and the metadata was provided uncurated.

Participants in the prospective study were enrolled through a virtual design, were aged about 18 to 100 years, and lived in fewer than 30 United States geographic areas. In the prospective study, cohorts were assigned on the basis of participant-reported clinical history obtained from a screening survey and a study questionnaire. In the prospective study, whole blood, serum and a nasopharyngeal or oropharyngeal swab were collected from each participant by mobile phlebotomists. Additional blood draws and questionnaires over an approximately 2-month period could optionally be provided by prospective study participants. Before DNA extraction, blood samples from the prospective study were shipped at room temperature or frozen.

The TCR comes from a woman in her fifties or sixties with acute COVID-19. Sequenced material: PBMCs or T cells enriched from blood (not recorded which). This chain joins TRBV19 to TRBJ2-7; 11 nucleotides in the junction match TRBD1. The nucleotide sequence is TGTGCCAGTAGTGCAGGACAGGGGGCCGTTTACGAGCAGTACTTC. Translated, it reads CASSAGQGAVYEQYF.